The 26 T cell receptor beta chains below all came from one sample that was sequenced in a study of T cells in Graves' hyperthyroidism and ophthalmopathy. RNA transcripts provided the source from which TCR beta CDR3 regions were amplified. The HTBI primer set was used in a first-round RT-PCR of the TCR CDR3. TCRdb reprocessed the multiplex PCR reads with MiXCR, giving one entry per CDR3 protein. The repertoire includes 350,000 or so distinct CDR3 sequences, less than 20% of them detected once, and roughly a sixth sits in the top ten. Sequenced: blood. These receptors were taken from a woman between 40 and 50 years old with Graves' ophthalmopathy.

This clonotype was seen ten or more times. In DNA form, the CDR3 reads TGTGCCAGCAGTTACTCGATTTGGGACAGGGTTCGTATGGGCGAGCAGTACTTC. Its translation: CASSYSIWDRVRMGEQYF. The chain uses TRBV6-2 or TRBV6-3 and TRBJ2-7; 9 nucleotides align to TRBD1. The germline CDR1 and CDR2 sequences are MNHEY and SVGEGT. There are 18 residues in the CDR3. Unmatched junction bases numbered 15, after V lost 0 bases and J lost 6 bases.

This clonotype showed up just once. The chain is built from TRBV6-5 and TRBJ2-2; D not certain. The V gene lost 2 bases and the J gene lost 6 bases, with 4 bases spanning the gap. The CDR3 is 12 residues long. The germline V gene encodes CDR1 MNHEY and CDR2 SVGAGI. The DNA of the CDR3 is TGTGCCAGCAGTTACGGTCCCGGGGAGCTGTTTTTT. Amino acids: CASSYGPGELFF.

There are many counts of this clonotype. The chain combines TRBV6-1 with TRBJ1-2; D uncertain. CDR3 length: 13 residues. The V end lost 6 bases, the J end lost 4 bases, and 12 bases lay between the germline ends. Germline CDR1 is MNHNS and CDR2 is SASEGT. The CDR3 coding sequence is TGTGCCAGCAGACTTAAACGGAGCTATGGCTACACCTTC. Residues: CASRLKRSYGYTF.

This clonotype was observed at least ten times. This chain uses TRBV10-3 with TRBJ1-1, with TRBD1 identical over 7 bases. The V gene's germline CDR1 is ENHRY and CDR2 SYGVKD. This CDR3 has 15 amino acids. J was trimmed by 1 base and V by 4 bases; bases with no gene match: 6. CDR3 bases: TGTGCCATCAGTGGGTACACAGGGGCGAACACTGAAGCTTTCTTT. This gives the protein CAISGYTGANTEAFF.

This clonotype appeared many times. CDR3 loop: CASSLTRNSGETQYF. The CDR3 coding sequence is TGTGCCAGCAGCCTGACACGAAACAGCGGGGAGACCCAGTACTTC. The chain employs TRBV27 and TRBJ2-5; TRBD2 is a possible D gene (6 bases). Per germline, CDR1 MNHEY and CDR2 SMNVEV (reference sequence). V was cut by 6 bases and J by 5 bases, with 19 bases left in between. This CDR3 has 15 residues.

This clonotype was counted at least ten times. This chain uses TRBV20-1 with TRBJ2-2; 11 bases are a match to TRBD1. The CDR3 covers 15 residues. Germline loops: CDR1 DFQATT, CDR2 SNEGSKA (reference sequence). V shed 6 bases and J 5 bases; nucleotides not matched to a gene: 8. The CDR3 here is CSAPPGQGGTGELFF. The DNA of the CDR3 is TGCAGTGCGCCCCCGGGACAGGGGGGAACCGGGGAGCTGTTTTTT.

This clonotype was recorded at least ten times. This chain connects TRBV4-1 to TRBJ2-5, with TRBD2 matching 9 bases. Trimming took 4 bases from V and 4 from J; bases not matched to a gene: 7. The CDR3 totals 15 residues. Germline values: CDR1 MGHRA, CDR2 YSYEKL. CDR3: CASSPTLAGVETQYF. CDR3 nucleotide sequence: TGCGCCAGCAGCCCGACTTTAGCGGGAGTAGAGACCCAGTACTTC.

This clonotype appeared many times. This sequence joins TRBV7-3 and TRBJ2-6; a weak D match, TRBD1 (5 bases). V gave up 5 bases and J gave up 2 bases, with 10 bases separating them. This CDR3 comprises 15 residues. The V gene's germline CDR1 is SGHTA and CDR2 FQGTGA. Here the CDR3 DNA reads TGTGCCAGCAGCCTTGACAGCACTGGGGCCAACGTCCTGACTTTC. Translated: CASSLDSTGANVLTF.

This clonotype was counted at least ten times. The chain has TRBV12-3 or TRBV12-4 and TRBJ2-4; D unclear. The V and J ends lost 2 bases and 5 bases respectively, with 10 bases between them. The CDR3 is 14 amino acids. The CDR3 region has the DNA TGTGCCAGCAGTTTAAGCATTATCCAAAACATTCAGTACTTC. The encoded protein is CASSLSIIQNIQYF.

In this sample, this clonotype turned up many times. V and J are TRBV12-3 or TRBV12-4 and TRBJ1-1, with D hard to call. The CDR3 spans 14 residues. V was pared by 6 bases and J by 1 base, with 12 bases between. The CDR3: CASRVEWQNTEAFF. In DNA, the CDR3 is TGTGCCAGCAGGGTCGAATGGCAGAACACTGAAGCTTTCTTT.

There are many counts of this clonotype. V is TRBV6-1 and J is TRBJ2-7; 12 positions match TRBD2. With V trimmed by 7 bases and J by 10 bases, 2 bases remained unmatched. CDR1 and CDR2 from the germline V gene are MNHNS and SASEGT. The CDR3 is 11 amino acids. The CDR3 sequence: CASKGLAGQYF. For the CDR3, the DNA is TGTGCCAGCAAGGGACTAGCGGGTCAGTACTTC.

In nucleotides, the CDR3 is TGTGCCAGCAGCCCAAGGACAGGGCCAGGAAACACCATATATTTT. Amino acids: CASSPRTGPGNTIYF. The chain recombines TRBV11-2 with TRBJ1-3; 8 nucleotides align to TRBD1. The CDR3 length is 15 residues. Germline CDR1 and CDR2: SGHAT and FQNNGV. Trimming cost V 5 bases and J 4 bases; bases outside gene matches: 7.

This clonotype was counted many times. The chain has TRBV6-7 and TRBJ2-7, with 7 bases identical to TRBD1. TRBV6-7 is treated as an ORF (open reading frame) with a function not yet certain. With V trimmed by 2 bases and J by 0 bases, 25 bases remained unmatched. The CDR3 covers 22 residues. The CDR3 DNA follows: TGTGCCAGCAGTTACCGGTCCCCCGCCCATCCTCTCCGGGACAGAGACTCCTACGAGCAGTACTTC. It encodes CASSYRSPAHPLRDRDSYEQYF.

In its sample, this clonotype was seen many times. The CDR3 DNA is TGTGCCAGCAGTTTACCTAGCGGTAGCATTCAGTACTTC. This translates into CASSLPSGSIQYF. This chain connects TRBV12-3 or TRBV12-4 to TRBJ2-4, with 7 bases fitting TRBD2. The CDR3 contains 13 residues. After removal of 2 bases from V and 9 bases from J, the junction contained 4 bases not matched to a gene.

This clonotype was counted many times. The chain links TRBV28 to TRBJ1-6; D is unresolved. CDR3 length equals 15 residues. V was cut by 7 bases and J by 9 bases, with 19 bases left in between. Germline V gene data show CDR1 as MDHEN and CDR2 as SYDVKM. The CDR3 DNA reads TGTGCCAGCATCCTTAAGGCCGAAGGAGTTTCACCCCTCCACTTT. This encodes CASILKAEGVSPLHF. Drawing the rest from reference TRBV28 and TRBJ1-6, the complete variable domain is DVKVTQSSRYLVKRTGEKVFLECVQDMDHENMFWYRQDPGLGLRLIYFSYDVKMKEKGDIPEGYSVSREKKERFSLILESASTNQTSMYLCASILKAEGVSPLHFGNGTRLTVT.

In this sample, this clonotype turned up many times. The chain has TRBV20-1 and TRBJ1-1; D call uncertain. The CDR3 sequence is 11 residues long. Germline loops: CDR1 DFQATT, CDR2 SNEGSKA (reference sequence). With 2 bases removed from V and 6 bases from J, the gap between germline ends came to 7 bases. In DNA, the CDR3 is TGCAGTGCTAGAAGGCCGGCTGAAGCTTTCTTT. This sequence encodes CSARRPAEAFF.

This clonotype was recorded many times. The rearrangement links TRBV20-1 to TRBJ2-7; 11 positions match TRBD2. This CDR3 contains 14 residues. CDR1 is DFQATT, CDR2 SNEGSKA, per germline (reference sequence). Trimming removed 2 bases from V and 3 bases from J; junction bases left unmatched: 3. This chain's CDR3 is CSARSSGRVYEQYF. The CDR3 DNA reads TGCAGTGCTAGAAGTAGCGGGAGGGTCTACGAGCAGTACTTC.

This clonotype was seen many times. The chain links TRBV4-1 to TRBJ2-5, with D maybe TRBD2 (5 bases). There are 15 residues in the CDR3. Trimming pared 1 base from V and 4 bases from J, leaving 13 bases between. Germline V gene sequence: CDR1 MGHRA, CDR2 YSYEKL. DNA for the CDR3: TGCGCCAGCAGCCAAGTCGAGGGCAGGTCAGAGACCCAGTACTTC. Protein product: CASSQVEGRSETQYF.

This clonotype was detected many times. In DNA form, the CDR3 reads TGCGCCAGCAGTGAGTCAGGGGGATCGAACACCGGGGAGCTGTTTTTT. Amino acid sequence: CASSESGGSNTGELFF. The gene calls are TRBV10-1 and TRBJ2-2; D may be TRBD1 (6 bases). Per germline, CDR1 WNHNN and CDR2 SYGVQD (reference sequence). CDR3 length: 16 residues. The ends were cut back, 0 bases at V and 0 bases at J, with 8 bases in the middle.

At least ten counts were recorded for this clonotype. The CDR3 region is CSARRPPNTEAFF. The CDR3, as DNA: TGCAGTGCCAGGCGGCCTCCGAACACTGAAGCTTTCTTT. The gene calls are TRBV20-1 and TRBJ1-1; D not certain. The CDR3 is 13 amino acids. V gave up 6 bases and J gave up 1 base, with 12 bases separating them. CDR1 and CDR2 (germline): DFQATT, SNEGSKA (reference sequence).

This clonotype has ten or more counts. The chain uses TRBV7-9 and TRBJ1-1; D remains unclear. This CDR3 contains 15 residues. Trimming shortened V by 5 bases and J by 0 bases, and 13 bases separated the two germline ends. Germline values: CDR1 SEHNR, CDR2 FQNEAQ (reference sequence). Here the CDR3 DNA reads TGTGCCAGCAGCCTACCCAGGTCGATGAACACTGAAGCTTTCTTT. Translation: CASSLPRSMNTEAFF.

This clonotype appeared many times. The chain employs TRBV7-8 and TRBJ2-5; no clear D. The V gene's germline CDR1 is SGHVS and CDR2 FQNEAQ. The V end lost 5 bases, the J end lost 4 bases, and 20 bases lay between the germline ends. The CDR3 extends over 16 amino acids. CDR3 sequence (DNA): TGTGCCAGCAGCGTAGAAAACCCAAAGACGGGAGAGACCCAGTACTTC. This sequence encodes CASSVENPKTGETQYF.

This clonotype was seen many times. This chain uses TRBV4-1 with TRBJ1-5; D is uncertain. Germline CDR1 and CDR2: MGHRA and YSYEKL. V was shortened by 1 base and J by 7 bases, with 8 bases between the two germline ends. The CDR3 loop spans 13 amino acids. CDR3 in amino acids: CASSQGGRQPQHF. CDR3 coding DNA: TGCGCCAGCAGCCAAGGCGGTAGGCAGCCCCAGCATTTT.

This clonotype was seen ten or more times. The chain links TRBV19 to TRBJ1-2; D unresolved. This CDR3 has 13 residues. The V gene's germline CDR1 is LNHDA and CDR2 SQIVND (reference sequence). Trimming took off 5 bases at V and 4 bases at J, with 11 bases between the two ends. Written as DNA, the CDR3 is TGTGCCAGTAGTTTTCAGGCAGTCTATGGCTACACCTTC. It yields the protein CASSFQAVYGYTF.

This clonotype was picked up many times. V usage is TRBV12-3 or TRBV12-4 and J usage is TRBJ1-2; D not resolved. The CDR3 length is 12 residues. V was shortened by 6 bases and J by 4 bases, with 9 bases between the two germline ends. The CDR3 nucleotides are TGTGCCAGCAGCCAGGAAGGCTATGGCTACACCTTC. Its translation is CASSQEGYGYTF.

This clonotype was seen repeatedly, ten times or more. CDR3 sequence (DNA): TGTGCCAGCAGAGACAGGTCCAGGGAGACCCAGTACTTC. Its protein is CASRDRSRETQYF. V usage is TRBV2 and J usage is TRBJ2-5; possibly TRBD1 for D (6 bases). V lost 6 bases and J 5 bases, leaving 13 bases between the germline ends. CDR3 length: 13 amino acids. Germline CDR1 is SNHLY and CDR2 is FYNNEI.